The text below deals with one T cell receptor (beta chain). The target antigen is unknown. Amplification used 60 Vbeta primers and 13 Jbeta primers. TCRdb keeps only in-frame clones here, not all; method: immunoSEQ multiplex PCR. This table holds about 100,000 clones, roughly a tenth found once. This entry comes from a study of cytomegalovirus exposure and HLA in healthy donors. Whole-study findings and limits: In a later analysis, a genetic analysis reported fewer productive-TCR N-insertions in an Asian-associated ancestry cluster than the cohort average.

The CDR3 contains 16 residues. Unmatched junction bases numbered 6, after V lost 5 bases and J lost 6 bases. Germline CDR1 and CDR2: SGHTA and FQGNSA. The chain carries TRBV7-2 and TRBJ2-1, with TRBD2 matching 14 bases. The sequence was collected from a man in his forties or fifties in good health and CMV-seropositive. The sample was PBMCs. CDR3 loop: CASSLTSGRGGNEQFF. The CDR3 bases are TGTGCCAGCAGCCTGACTAGCGGGAGGGGGGGCAATGAGCAGTTCTTC.